Following are 15 T cell receptor beta chains from one sample sequenced in a study of shared clonotypes between healthy human individuals. Profiling relied on immunoSEQ multiplex PCR, and the TCRdb table lists in-frame clones only, not all of them. The sample yields some 690,000 clones, roughly 91% seen once. Sequencing was done on a sample of memory CD8+ T cells from PBMCs. Subset given: CD45RO+ cells pooled with CCR7-negative TemRA cells. These receptors were taken from a young man in good health. Some clones in this sample may be carry-over from other donors' samples.

The V and J genes are TRBV5-1 and TRBJ2-2; D might be TRBD2 (5 bases). From germline, CDR1 is SGHRS and CDR2 YFSETQ. V lost 0 bases and J 4 bases, leaving 19 bases between the germline ends. The CDR3 contains 18 residues. Here the CDR3 reads CASSLGFDKLGVTGELFF. The CDR3 coding sequence is TGCGCCAGCAGCTTGGGATTCGATAAACTAGGTGTCACCGGGGAGCTGTTTTTT.

This chain links TRBV18 with TRBJ2-5, with a weak D call TRBD2 (6 bases). The CDR3 consists of 15 residues. With 3 bases removed from V and 8 bases from J, the gap between germline ends came to 19 bases. The germline CDR1 and CDR2 sequences are KGHSH and LQKENI. CDR3 sequence: CASSPETVGLRTQYF. The DNA for the CDR3 is TGTGCCAGCTCACCGGAAACCGTCGGACTACGAACCCAGTACTTC.

The chain employs TRBV10-2 and TRBJ1-5; D gene unclear. V lost 7 bases to trimming and J lost 5 bases, with 9 bases between them. Germline lookup yields CDR1 WSHSY and CDR2 SAAADI. The CDR3 contains 12 residues. DNA of the CDR3: TGCGCCAGCAACTCGGGAGATCAGCCCCAGCATTTT. Translated: CASNSGDQPQHF.

In its sample, this clone was seen once. This chain connects TRBV28 to TRBJ2-7, with 7 bases fitting TRBD2. V dropped 3 bases and J dropped 6; count of bases not matched to a gene: 8. The CDR3 contains 14 residues. From germline, CDR1 is MDHEN and CDR2 SYDVKM. CDR3: CASSFLGGRGEQYF. The CDR3 coding sequence is TGTGCCAGCAGTTTTCTCGGGGGGAGGGGCGAGCAGTACTTC.

The chain couples TRBV9 to TRBJ2-5; D may correspond to TRBD1 or TRBD2 (5 bases each). The CDR3 length is 15 residues. Per germline, CDR1 SGDLS and CDR2 YYNGEE. Trimming took 0 bases from V and 3 from J, leaving 12 bases between them. The CDR3 DNA reads as TGTGCCAGCAGCGTAGCTGGGACGCCGAAAGAGACCCAGTACTTC. It yields the protein CASSVAGTPKETQYF.

The V call is TRBV27, the J call TRBJ2-7; 12 positions match TRBD2. The CDR3 has 14 amino acids. The germline V gene encodes CDR1 MNHEY and CDR2 SMNVEV (reference sequence). V was pared by 2 bases and J by 7 bases, with 3 bases of the junction left unmatched. CDR3 sequence reads: CASSLLAGGGEQYF. In nucleotides, the CDR3 is TGTGCCAGCAGTTTACTAGCGGGAGGGGGGGAGCAGTACTTC.

The V call is TRBV7-9, the J call TRBJ2-2, with D possibly TRBD1 on 5 matching bases. With 4 bases removed from V and 4 bases from J, the gap between germline ends came to 16 bases. Germline lookup yields CDR1 SEHNR and CDR2 FQNEAQ (reference sequence). The CDR3 consists of 16 residues. This CDR3 is CASSSYSQGRTGELFF. CDR3 DNA: TGTGCCAGCAGCTCATATAGTCAGGGTCGCACCGGGGAGCTGTTTTTT.

This clone was recorded many times. Other DNA sequences in this sample translate to the same CDR3. The rearrangement links TRBV9 to TRBJ1-5, with TRBD1 identical over 7 bases. J gave up 1 base and V 1 base, and 2 bases lay outside the gene matches. The length of the CDR3 is 15 residues. Per the germline V gene, CDR1 is SGDLS and CDR2 is YYNGEE. The CDR3 sequence: CASSVTGESNQPQHF. The CDR3 DNA follows: TGTGCCAGCAGCGTAACAGGGGAGAGCAATCAGCCCCAGCATTTT.

Here the CDR3 reads CASSLGRRTEAFF. CDR3 in DNA: TGTGCCAGCAGCCTCGGACGAAGGACTGAAGCTTTCTTT. The V call is TRBV5-8, the J call TRBJ1-1, with D unclear. Germline CDR1 SGHTS, CDR2 YDEGEE. This CDR3 has 13 residues. V lost 4 bases and J 5 bases, leaving 12 bases between the germline ends.

This clone has a single count. The rearrangement links TRBV4-3 to TRBJ2-5; no firm D call. Looked up from germline, CDR1 is LGHNA and CDR2 is YSLEER. Trimming shortened V by 1 base and J by 2 bases, and 11 bases separated the two germline ends. The CDR3 contains 15 residues. CDR3 coding DNA: TGCGCCAGCAGCCAAGGGTCAGGAGTACAAGAGACCCAGTACTTC. Encoded protein: CASSQGSGVQETQYF.

CDR3 residues: CASSEGTGVWTEAFF. CDR3 nucleotides: TGTGCCAGCAGTGAAGGGACAGGAGTATGGACTGAAGCTTTCTTT. V is TRBV2 and J is TRBJ1-1, with TRBD1 identical over 7 bases. There are 15 residues in the CDR3. The V segment lost 1 base and the J segment 5 bases; nucleotides outside the gene matches: 7. Germline CDR1 reads SNHLY; CDR2 reads FYNNEI.

The chain couples TRBV27 to TRBJ2-7; D uncertain. Germline CDR1 and CDR2: MNHEY and SMNVEV (reference sequence). The CDR3 is 13 amino acids. V lost 5 bases, J lost 6 bases, and 14 bases lay in between. The CDR3 is CASSTRKLSEQYF. CDR3 in DNA: TGTGCCAGCAGTACGCGGAAACTCTCCGAGCAGTACTTC.

A word on this clone: Distinct nucleotide sequences in the sample also encode this CDR3. The V call is TRBV7-9, the J call TRBJ2-3; D gene uncertain. Trimming removed 2 bases at V and 6 bases at J, with 3 bases between. The CDR3 contains 11 residues. In germline, CDR1 is SEHNR, CDR2 FQNEAQ (reference sequence). Here the CDR3 reads CASSLTDTQYF. The CDR3 nucleotides are TGTGCCAGCAGCTTAACCGATACGCAGTATTTT.

CDR3 residues: CASSVRRAYTDTQYF. CDR3 sequence (DNA): TGTGCCAGCAGCGTGAGGCGAGCATACACAGATACGCAGTATTTT. The genes are TRBV6-5 and TRBJ2-3; no clear D. CDR3 length: 15 residues. V lost 6 bases to trimming and J lost 2 bases, with 15 bases between them. Germline V gene lookup returns CDR1 MNHEY and CDR2 SVGAGI.

V gene TRBV28 combines with J gene TRBJ2-7, with 7 bases that match TRBD2. With 2 bases clipped from V and 6 bases from J, the junction kept 4 bases outside the gene matches. This CDR3 contains 13 residues. CDR1 and CDR2 (germline): MDHEN, SYDVKM. CDR3 sequence: CASSLSPGGEQYF. The CDR3 DNA reads as TGTGCCAGCAGTTTAAGTCCGGGGGGCGAGCAGTACTTC. Full variable domain (outside the CDR3, taken from reference TRBV28 and TRBJ2-7): DVKVTQSSRYLVKRTGEKVFLECVQDMDHENMFWYRQDPGLGLRLIYFSYDVKMKEKGDIPEGYSVSREKKERFSLILESASTNQTSMYLCASSLSPGGEQYFGPGTRLTVT.